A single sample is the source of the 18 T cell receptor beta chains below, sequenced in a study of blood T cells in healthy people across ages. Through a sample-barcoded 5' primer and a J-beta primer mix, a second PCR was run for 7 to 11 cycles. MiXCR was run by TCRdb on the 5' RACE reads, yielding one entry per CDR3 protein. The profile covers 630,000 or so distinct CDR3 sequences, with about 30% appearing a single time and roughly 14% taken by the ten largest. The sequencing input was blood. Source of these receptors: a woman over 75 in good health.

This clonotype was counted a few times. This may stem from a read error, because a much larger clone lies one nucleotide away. DNA of the CDR3: TGTGCCAGCAGTCAGCCACAGGGATTACAAGAGACCCAGTACTTC. Its translation: CASSQPQGLQETQYF. This chain uses TRBV27 with TRBJ2-5; D is possibly TRBD1 (6 bases). V was shortened by 5 bases and J by 2 bases, with 15 bases between the two germline ends. Germline values: CDR1 MNHEY, CDR2 SMNVEV (reference sequence). CDR3 length: 15 residues.

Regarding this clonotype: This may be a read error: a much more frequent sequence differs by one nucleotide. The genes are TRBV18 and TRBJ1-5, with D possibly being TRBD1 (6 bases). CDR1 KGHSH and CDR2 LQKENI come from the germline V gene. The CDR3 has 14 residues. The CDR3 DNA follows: TGTGCCAGCTCACCACTCAGGGGCAATCAGCCCCAGCAATTT. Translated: CASSPLRGNQPQQF.

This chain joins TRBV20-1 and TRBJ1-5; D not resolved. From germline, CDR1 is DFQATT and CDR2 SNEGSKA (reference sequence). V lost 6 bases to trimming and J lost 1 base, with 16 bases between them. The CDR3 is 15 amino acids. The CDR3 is CSAAPPLGSNQPQHF. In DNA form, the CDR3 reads TGCAGTGCCGCCCCCCCCCTAGGAAGCAATCAGCCCCAGCATTTT.

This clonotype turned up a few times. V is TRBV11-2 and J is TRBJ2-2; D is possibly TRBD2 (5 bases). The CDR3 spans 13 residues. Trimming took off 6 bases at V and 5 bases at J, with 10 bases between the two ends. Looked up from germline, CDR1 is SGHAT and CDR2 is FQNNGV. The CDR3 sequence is CASSFKRTGELFF. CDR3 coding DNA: TGTGCCAGCAGTTTCAAGCGGACCGGGGAGCTGTTTTTT. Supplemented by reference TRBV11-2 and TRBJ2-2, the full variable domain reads EAGVAQSPRYKIIEKRQSVAFWCNPISGHATLYWYQQILGQGPKLLIQFQNNGVVDDSQLPKDRFSAERLKGVDSTLKIQPAKLEDSAVYLCASSFKRTGELFFGEGSRLTVL.

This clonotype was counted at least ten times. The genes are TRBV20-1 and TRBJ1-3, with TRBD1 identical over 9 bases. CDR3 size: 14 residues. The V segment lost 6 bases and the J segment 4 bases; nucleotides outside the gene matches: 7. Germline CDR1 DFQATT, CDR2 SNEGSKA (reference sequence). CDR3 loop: CSANRDRDGNTIYF. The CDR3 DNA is TGCAGTGCAAACCGGGACAGGGACGGAAACACCATATATTTT.

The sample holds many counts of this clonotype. The chain's CDR3 is CASTIQGGRLINEQFF. The CDR3 region has the DNA TGTGCCAGCACCATTCAGGGGGGACGGCTAATAAATGAGCAGTTCTTC. The genes are TRBV7-9 and TRBJ2-1; a possible D gene is TRBD1 (7 bases). The CDR3 spans 16 residues. Germline-derived CDR1 and CDR2 are SEHNR and FQNEAQ (reference sequence). The V end lost 7 bases, the J end lost 7 bases, and 23 bases lay between the germline ends.

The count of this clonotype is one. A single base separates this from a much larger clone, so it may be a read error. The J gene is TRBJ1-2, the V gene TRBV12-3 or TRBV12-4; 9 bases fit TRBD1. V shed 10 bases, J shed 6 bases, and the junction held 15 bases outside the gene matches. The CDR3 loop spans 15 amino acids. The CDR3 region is CANSLRPGTGNGYTF. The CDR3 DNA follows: TGTGCCAACAGCCTAAGACCAGGGACAGGGAATGGCTACACCTTC.

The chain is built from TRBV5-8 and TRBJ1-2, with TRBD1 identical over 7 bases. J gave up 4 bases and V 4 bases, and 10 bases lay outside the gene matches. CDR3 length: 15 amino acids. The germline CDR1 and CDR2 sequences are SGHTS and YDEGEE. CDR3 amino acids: CASSPDGQVGYGYTF. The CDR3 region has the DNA TGTGCCAGCAGCCCTGATGGACAGGTGGGCTATGGCTACACCTTC.

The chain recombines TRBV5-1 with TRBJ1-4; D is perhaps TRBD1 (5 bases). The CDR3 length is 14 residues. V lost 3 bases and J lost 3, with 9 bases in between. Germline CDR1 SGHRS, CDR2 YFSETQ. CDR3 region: CASSWDVANEKLFF. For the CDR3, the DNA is TGCGCCAGCAGCTGGGACGTCGCTAATGAAAAACTGTTTTTT.

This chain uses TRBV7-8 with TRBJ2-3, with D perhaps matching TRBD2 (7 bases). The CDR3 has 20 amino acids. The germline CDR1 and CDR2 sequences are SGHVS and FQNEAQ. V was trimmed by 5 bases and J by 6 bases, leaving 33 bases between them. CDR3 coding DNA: TGTGCCAGCAGCGCCGCGGCTTGGTGGGGGGGCCCTATGGTACCCGATACGCAGTATTTT. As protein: CASSAAAWWGGPMVPDTQYF.

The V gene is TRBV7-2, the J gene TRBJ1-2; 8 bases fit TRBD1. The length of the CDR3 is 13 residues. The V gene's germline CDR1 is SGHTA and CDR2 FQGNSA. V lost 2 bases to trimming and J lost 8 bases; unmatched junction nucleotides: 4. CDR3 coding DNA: TGTGCCAGCAGCTTACAGGGGGCTTGGGGCTACACCTTC. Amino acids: CASSLQGAWGYTF.

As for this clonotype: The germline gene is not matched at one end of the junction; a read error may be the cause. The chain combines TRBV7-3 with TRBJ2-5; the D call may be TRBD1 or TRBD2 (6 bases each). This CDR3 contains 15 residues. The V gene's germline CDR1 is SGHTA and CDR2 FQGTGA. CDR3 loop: CASSPTGGQSYGQYF. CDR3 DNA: TGCGCCAGCAGCCCAACCGGGGGACAATCCTACGGGCAGTACTTC.

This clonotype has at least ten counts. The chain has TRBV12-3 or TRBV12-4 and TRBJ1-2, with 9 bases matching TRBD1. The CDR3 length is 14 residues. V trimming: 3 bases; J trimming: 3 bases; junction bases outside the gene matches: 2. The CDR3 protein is CASSLTGGDYGYTF. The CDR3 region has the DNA TGTGCCAGCAGTTTGACAGGGGGGGACTATGGCTACACCTTC.

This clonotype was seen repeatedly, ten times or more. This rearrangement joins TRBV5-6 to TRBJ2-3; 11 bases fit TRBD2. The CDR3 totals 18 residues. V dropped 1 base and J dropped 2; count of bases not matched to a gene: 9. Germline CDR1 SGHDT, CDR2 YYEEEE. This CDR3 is CASSLYSGGGMFTDTQYF. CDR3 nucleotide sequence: TGTGCCAGCAGCTTGTATAGCGGGGGGGGCATGTTCACAGATACGCAGTATTTT.

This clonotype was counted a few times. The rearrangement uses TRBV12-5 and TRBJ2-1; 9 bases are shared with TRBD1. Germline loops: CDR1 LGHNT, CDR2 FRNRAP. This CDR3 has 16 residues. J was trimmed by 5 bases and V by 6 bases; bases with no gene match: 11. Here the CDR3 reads CASGRGTGQGHNEQFF. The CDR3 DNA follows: TGTGCTAGTGGCCGAGGGACCGGACAGGGGCACAATGAGCAGTTCTTC.

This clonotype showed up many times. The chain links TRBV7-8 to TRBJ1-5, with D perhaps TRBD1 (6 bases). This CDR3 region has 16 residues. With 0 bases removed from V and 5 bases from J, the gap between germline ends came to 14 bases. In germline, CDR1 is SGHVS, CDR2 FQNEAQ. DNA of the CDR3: TGTGCCAGCAGCTTAGCCCAGGACAGACGACATCAGCCCCAGCATTTT. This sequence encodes CASSLAQDRRHQPQHF.

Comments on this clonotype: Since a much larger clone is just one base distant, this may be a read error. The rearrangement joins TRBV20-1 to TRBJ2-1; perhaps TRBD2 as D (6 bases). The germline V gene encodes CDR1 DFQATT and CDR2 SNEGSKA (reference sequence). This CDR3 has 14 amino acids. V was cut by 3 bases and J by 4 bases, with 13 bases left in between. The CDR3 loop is CSARGNGGYNEQFF. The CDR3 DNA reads TGCAGTGCTAGGGGTAACGGGGGATACAATGAGCAGTTCTTC.

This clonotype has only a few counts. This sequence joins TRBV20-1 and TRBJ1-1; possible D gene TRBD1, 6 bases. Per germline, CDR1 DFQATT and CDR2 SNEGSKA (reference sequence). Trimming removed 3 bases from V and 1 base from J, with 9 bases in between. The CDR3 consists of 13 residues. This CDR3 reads CSASTGRNTEAFF. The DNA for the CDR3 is TGCAGTGCTAGTACAGGGAGGAACACTGAAGCTTTCTTT.